Presented here are 9 T cell receptor beta chains from one specimen sequenced in a study of OX40 agonist ivuxolimab in advanced cancers. Here immunoSEQ multiplex PCR was the method, and the copy in TCRdb shows in-frame clones only, minus some. The sample records tens of thousands of clones, roughly 83% being singletons. Sequenced material: CD4+ or CD8+ T cells sorted from blood, taken in a trial of the OX40 agonist ivuxolimab. These receptors all come from an adult with an advanced solid tumor such as melanoma, head and neck, liver or kidney cancer.

V is TRBV7-3 and J is TRBJ2-5; D might be TRBD1 (6 bases). The CDR3 is 13 amino acids. V was clipped by 3 bases and J by 4 bases, with 9 bases between them. Germline V gene data show CDR1 as SGHTA and CDR2 as FQGTGA. The CDR3 sequence: CASSLEGGETQYF. CDR3 nucleotide sequence: TGTGCCAGCAGCTTGGAAGGGGGAGAGACCCAGTACTTC.

The chain links TRBV21-1 to TRBJ2-7; TRBD2, as called in the table, went unchecked against the DNA. TRBV21-1 is a documented pseudogene. This CDR3 comprises 16 residues. Here the CDR3 DNA reads TGTGCCAGCAGCTCCCTCCGGTTCGGGGGTTCCTACGAGCAGTACTTC. It translates to CASSSLRFGGSYEQYF.

The chain combines TRBV30 with TRBJ2-5; D may be TRBD1 or TRBD2 (5 bases each). V was clipped by 2 bases and J by 5 bases, with 15 bases between them. From germline, CDR1 is GTSNPN and CDR2 SVGIG (reference sequence). CDR3 length: 14 amino acids. The CDR3 nucleotides are TGTGCCTGGAGTAGGGGTTCCGGCGGGGAGACCCAGTACTTC. This sequence encodes CAWSRGSGGETQYF.

The rearrangement joins TRBV7-6 to TRBJ1-2; no reliable D call. V gave up 0 bases and J gave up 0 bases, with 11 bases separating them. The CDR3 is 16 amino acids. Germline V gene data show CDR1 as SGHVS and CDR2 as FNYEAQ. The CDR3 protein is CASSLAADPANYGYTF. DNA of the CDR3: TGTGCCAGCAGCTTAGCCGCGGACCCTGCTAACTATGGCTACACCTTC.

This clone was recorded only once. This sequence joins TRBV27 and TRBJ1-2; 7 bases map to TRBD1. Trimming at V came to 6 bases and at J to 3 bases, leaving 7 bases not matched to a gene. From germline, CDR1 is MNHEY and CDR2 SMNVEV (reference sequence). The CDR3 consists of 14 residues. The chain's CDR3 is CASRRGGPDYGYTF. CDR3 DNA: TGTGCCAGCAGGCGAGGGGGCCCCGACTATGGCTACACCTTC.

In this sample, this clone turned up once. This sequence joins TRBV27 and TRBJ2-7, with TRBD2 as a possible D gene (5 bases). The CDR3 consists of 18 residues. Trimming shortened V by 2 bases and J by 3 bases, and 23 bases separated the two germline ends. Germline-derived CDR1 and CDR2 are MNHEY and SMNVEV (reference sequence). The CDR3 nucleotides read TGTGCCAGCAGTTTAAAAGGGAACACTCTAGCCCCTTACTACGAGCAGTACTTC. It is translated as CASSLKGNTLAPYYEQYF.

In the case of this clone: Distinct nucleotide sequences in the sample also encode this CDR3. This chain links TRBV10-3 with TRBJ2-7; the D call may be TRBD1 or TRBD2 (5 bases each). Between the trimmed V and J ends, which lost 4 bases and 5 bases, there was a span of 18 bases. The length of the CDR3 is 15 residues. Germline V lookup: CDR1 ENHRY, CDR2 SYGVKD. The CDR3 is CAISGGGRGTNEQYF. The CDR3 DNA is TGTGCCATCAGTGGTGGGGGTAGGGGAACTAACGAGCAGTACTTC.

The rearrangement uses TRBV4-1 and TRBJ2-7; D ambiguous. The CDR3 covers 13 residues. Trimming pared 1 base from V and 3 bases from J, leaving 7 bases between. Germline V gives CDR1 MGHRA, CDR2 YSYEKL. This CDR3 is CASSQGRSYEQYF. The CDR3 DNA reads as TGCGCCAGCAGCCAAGGACGGAGCTACGAGCAGTACTTC.

This clone showed up just a few times. The chain recombines TRBV11-2 with TRBJ1-2; D not resolved. Trimming removed 6 bases from V and 8 bases from J, with 13 bases in between. CDR3 length: 12 amino acids. CDR1 is SGHAT, CDR2 FQNNGV, per germline. In DNA, the CDR3 is TGTGCCAGCAGGAACCCGGGTTCGGGCTACACCTTC. The encoded protein is CASRNPGSGYTF.